Sequencing of this TCR beta chain was carried out in a study of shared clonotypes between healthy human individuals (dated by TCRdb to about 2020). In the study overall: The cohort comprised a couple of women and a few men aged 18 to 49 years. For each donor, three plates each were used for CD4 naive and CD4 memory, two plates were used for CD8 naive, and one plate was used for CD8 memory. Libraries were prepared and TCR repertoires were sequenced by different laboratories using diverse techniques, in order to increase sequencing depth and limit assay-specific biases. To estimate repertoire size and how much clonotype sharing occurs between individuals, the study deeply sequenced the blood TCR repertoires of several healthy adults. Leukapheresis yielded between about 0.94 and 10 billion PBMCs per donor. Study-level results and caveats: The small number of donors limited the genetic and exposure-history diversity represented. Around 5% of naive CD4, 3.5% of naive CD8, around 2.3% of memory CD4, and 0.35% to 0.4% of memory CD8 clonotypes were shared across a few donors. Clonotypes shared by all four sorted-subset donors showed higher generation probabilities than non-shared clonotypes. Pairwise subsampling led to the expectation that sequencing depth would affect the degree of clonotype sharing among donors. Naive subsets generally had larger estimated clonotype richness than memory subsets. Sampling was limited to blood, and TCR repertoires in tissue likely differ from TCR repertoires in blood. Incomplete sequencing was indicated by rarefaction of sorted-subset datasets, despite the large sequencing depth.

TCR CDR3 regions were amplified from genomic DNA by multiplex PCR using the deep immunoSEQ assay. Extracted genomic DNA from each cell subset was distributed evenly across all wells of several immunoSEQ 96-well plates, and each plate was treated as a replicate. For sorted subsets, each replicate PCR was loaded with approximately 190 ng genomic DNA, equivalent to 25,000 to 35,000 T cell genomes. The purified libraries were quantified using a Qubit 3.0 fluorometer, sized with a Bioanalyzer 2100, and then quantified again using the KAPA Library Quantification kit. A separate single-read 150-cycle Illumina NextSeq 550 flow cell was used to sequence each immunoSEQ 96-well plate. From the authors' description of their analysis: Because only junctional sequences without quality scores were contained in the immunoSEQ output, filtering matching that applied to full-length reads could not be performed. To assign V/J genes and CDR3, sequences were annotated using PyIR, a Python wrapper for IgBLAST v1.9, with IMGT germline references. Any read was removed if the V/J assignment was weak (E-value above 1e-6), the CDR3 was missing, or the read contained stop codons, out-of-frame junctions, or ambiguous translated residues. A V3J clonotype was defined by an identical inferred V gene, J gene, and CDR3 amino acid sequence. Percentage overlap between repertoires was calculated by dividing the number of shared unique clonotypes by the size of the smaller repertoire. Three approaches were used to assess repertoire richness: RTK rarefaction, the Chao1 estimator, and Recon v2.1 estimates of unobserved clonotypes. OLGA was used to compute generation probabilities for all TCRbeta clonotypes that the gDNA method yielded from four donors. Entries here come from immuneACCESS through TCRdb and include only in-frame sequences with V and J called. Some clones fail to appear in such tables; in the studies checked, an unresolved V gene covers under half of the shortfall, and the cause of the remainder is unknown. The D gene and trimming were derived from the DNA, and the V and J assignments and clone size from that table. The sample includes 950,000 to 1,300,000 clones, with about three quarters observed a single time. The ten biggest clones cover less than 1.5% of the sample.

In the case of this clone: Its antigen target is currently unknown. One base away there is no much larger clone; base qualities are not given.

The donors were healthy, HIV-negative adults who had no recently reported acute infections or vaccinations. Every donor was a Caucasian adult residing in Nashville, Tennessee, USA. Magnetic negative selection was used to enrich CD4+ T cells, after which naive cells were positively selected on CD45RA and the negative fraction became the memory subset. Blood was obtained by leukapheresis, after which PBMCs were separated by Ficoll-Histopaque density gradient centrifugation and cryopreserved in liquid nitrogen vapor phase. Purity and quantity of every magnetically sorted T cell population were checked by analytical flow cytometry. From each sorted fraction, genomic DNA was isolated and quantified by UV absorbance on a Nanodrop 2000c. The TCR comes from a man between 18 and 29 years old in good health. Material for sequencing was memory CD4+ T cells sorted from blood. This specimen's cell subset or site label, per the study, means: CD45RA-negative fraction.

The DNA is TGTGCCAGCAGCTCATTCGGCCTAGCGGGAGCGAGTGAGCAGTTCTTC. It translates to CASSSFGLAGASEQFF. The receptor chain draws on TRBV7-8 and TRBJ2-1, and 10 junctional nucleotides match TRBD2. The CDR3 holds 16 amino acids from the cysteine to the phenylalanine. Left in the record is the CDR3 DNA by itself, 48 bases read in frame from the first base. Unmatched junction bases come to 12, with V trimmed by 4 bases and J by 9 bases. Per the germline V gene, SGHVS is the CDR1 and FQNEAQ is the CDR2.